These T cell receptor beta chains were read from a single sample in a study of TIL therapy for anti-PD-1-resistant metastatic lung cancer. Here immunoSEQ multiplex PCR was the method, and the copy in TCRdb shows in-frame clones only, minus some. In the table there are around 30,000 clones, about 70% of which are singletons. The specimen was blood, collected at baseline. The receptors derive from a woman aged 25 to 80 with non-small cell lung cancer. CDR3s include the opening cysteine and the closing phenylalanine or tryptophan. D genes are given only for firm matches. Rows give clone size only sometimes, using once, few, many, or a class for an expanded clone.

v_call,d_call,j_call,clone_size,cdr3_aa,cdr3_nt
TRBV6-1,-,TRBJ1-5,-,CASSEGGGNQPQHF,TGTGCCAGCAGTGAAGGAGGGGGCAATCAGCCCCAGCATTTT
TRBV6-5,TRBD2,TRBJ2-7,-,CASSPGLAGIEQYF,TGTGCCAGCAGCCCGGGACTAGCGGGAATCGAGCAGTACTTC
TRBV30,TRBD2,TRBJ2-1,once,CAWSAGSGIGSEQFF,TGTGCCTGGAGTGCGGGTAGCGGGATCGGAAGTGAGCAGTTCTTC
TRBV15,-,TRBJ2-3,-,CATSESLETLYTDTQYF,TGTGCCACCAGCGAGTCACTAGAAACGTTATACACAGATACGCAGTATTTT
TRBV29-1,-,TRBJ1-1,-,CSADFMNTEAFF,TGCAGCGCAGATTTTATGAACACTGAAGCTTTCTTT
TRBV5-6,TRBD2,TRBJ2-7,-,CASSGTSGTTYEQYF,TGTGCCAGCAGCGGCACTAGCGGGACTACCTACGAGCAGTACTTC
TRBV18,TRBD1,TRBJ1-5,-,CASSPTGDNQPQHF,TGTGCCAGCTCGCCGACAGGGGACAATCAGCCCCAGCATTTT
TRBV5-4,TRBD2,TRBJ2-7,once,CASSYQGLAGEEQYF,TGTGCCAGCAGCTACCAAGGACTAGCGGGAGAAGAGCAGTACTTC
TRBV6-5,-,TRBJ1-1,-,CASSSLWNTEAFF,TGTGCCAGCAGCTCTCTTTGGAACACTGAAGCTTTCTTT
TRBV6-4,TRBD2,TRBJ2-7,-,CASSDSNLAGRLRQYF,TGTGCCAGCAGTGACTCAAACCTAGCGGGACGGTTGAGGCAGTACTTC
TRBV5-4,-,TRBJ1-2,once,CASSSIQGSRRYGYTF,TGTGCCAGCAGCTCAATACAGGGAAGCAGGAGGTATGGCTACACCTTC
TRBV29-1,TRBD1,TRBJ1-1,few,CSVAPGQRNTEAFF,TGCAGCGTCGCTCCGGGACAGAGGAACACTGAAGCTTTCTTT
TRBV7-8,-,TRBJ2-7,once,CASSLDRNPTYEQYF,TGTGCCAGCAGCTTAGACAGGAACCCCACCTACGAGCAGTACTTC
TRBV5-4,-,TRBJ1-1,-,CASSFTLNTEAFF,TGTGCCAGCAGCTTCACCTTGAACACTGAAGCTTTCTTT
TRBV6-1,TRBD1,TRBJ1-1,-,CASGDRRIEAFF,TGTGCCAGCGGGGACAGGAGAATAGAAGCTTTCTTT
TRBV6-1,-,TRBJ1-4,once,CASRPTGTNEKLFF,TGTGCCAGCAGGCCCACAGGTACTAATGAAAAACTGTTTTTT
TRBV25-1,TRBD2,TRBJ2-2,-,CASRRTSGTNTGELFF,TGTGCCAGCAGAAGGACTAGCGGGACGAACACCGGGGAGCTGTTTTTT
TRBV28,TRBD1,TRBJ2-7,-,CASSPPNDRVGGQYF,TGTGCCAGCAGTCCGCCCAACGACAGGGTTGGGGGACAGTACTTC
TRBV11-2,TRBD2,TRBJ2-3,-,CASSPSGQIADTQYF,TGTGCCAGCAGCCCTAGCGGCCAAATCGCAGATACGCAGTATTTT
TRBV6-4,-,TRBJ2-2,-,CAGSASPGTGELFF,TGTGCCGGCAGTGCCAGTCCGGGCACCGGGGAGCTGTTTTTT
TRBV2,TRBD2,TRBJ2-1,-,CASKKRTSENEQFF,TGTGCCAGCAAGAAGCGGACTAGTGAGAATGAGCAGTTCTTC
TRBV14,TRBD2,TRBJ2-3,-,CASSQVRLAGGLYTDTQYF,TGTGCCAGCAGCCAAGTCAGACTAGCGGGAGGCCTCTACACAGATACGCAGTATTTT
TRBV5-1,TRBD2,TRBJ2-2,-,CASSPVRSGGPANTGELFF,TGCGCCAGCAGCCCAGTTAGGTCGGGAGGGCCCGCGAACACCGGGGAGCTGTTTTTT
TRBV25-1,-,TRBJ2-3,few,CASSLGAWTDTQYF,TGTGCCAGCAGTTTGGGGGCTTGGACAGATACGCAGTATTTT
TRBV28,TRBD1,TRBJ2-7,few,CASSSPTSQGKVGEQYF,TGTGCCAGCAGTTCGCCAACTTCACAGGGGAAGGTCGGCGAGCAGTACTTC
TRBV4-1,-,TRBJ2-1,-,CASSPLSPGGNEQFF,TGCGCCAGCAGCCCCCTTTCCCCCGGAGGGAATGAGCAGTTCTTC
TRBV4-1,-,TRBJ1-5,-,CASRPLPRRRENQPQHF,TGCGCCAGCCGACCCTTGCCTCGGAGACGAGAGAATCAGCCCCAGCATTTT
TRBV1,-,TRBJ2-5,-,CTSSQEGGTSKEWQETQYF,TGCACCAGCAGCCAGGAAGGGGGGACCTCAAAGGAGTGGCAAGAGACCCAGTACTTC
TRBV5-5,-,TRBJ1-5,few,CASSLWGSGGQPQHF,TGTGCCAGCAGCTTATGGGGAAGCGGGGGGCAGCCCCAGCATTTT
TRBV2,TRBD1,TRBJ2-7,-,CASRRGQGEQYF,TGTGCCAGCAGAAGGGGGCAGGGCGAGCAGTACTTC
TRBV19,-,TRBJ1-2,medium-sized,CASRVSLVFCRCRVYGYTF,TGTGCCAGTAGGGTTTCGTTGGTTTTCTGCCGGTGTCGGGTTTATGGCTACACCTTC
TRBV2,-,TRBJ1-1,few,CASSERRVNTEAFF,TGTGCCAGCAGTGAACGACGGGTGAACACTGAAGCTTTCTTT
TRBV19,-,TRBJ1-1,-,CASRPQLGGGPEAFF,TGTGCCAGTAGACCCCAATTGGGAGGTGGGCCTGAAGCTTTCTTT
TRBV10-1,-,TRBJ1-4,-,CASRQGGEKLFF,TGCGCCAGCAGACAGGGAGGAGAAAAACTGTTTTTT
TRBV7-8,-,TRBJ2-1,-,CASSYTRIGEQFF,TGTGCCAGCAGCTACACTAGAATCGGTGAGCAGTTCTTC
TRBV6-1,TRBD2,TRBJ2-1,-,CASSERDYNSDEQFF,TGTGCCAGCAGTGAAAGGGACTACAATTCGGATGAGCAGTTCTTC
TRBV5-4,-,TRBJ2-7,-,CASSLHEQYF,TGTGCCAGCAGCTTGCACGAGCAGTACTTC
TRBV6-4,-,TRBJ1-1,-,CASSREQNTEAFF,TGTGCCAGCAGTCGCGAGCAGAACACTGAAGCTTTCTTT
TRBV5-6,TRBD2,TRBJ2-2,-,CASSSGLAGGRTGELFF,TGTGCCAGCAGCTCGGGACTAGCGGGAGGTCGAACCGGGGAGCTGTTTTTT
TRBV4-1,TRBD1,TRBJ1-2,-,CASSPPGQGAGGYTF,TGCGCCAGCAGCCCCCCGGGACAGGGGGCTGGTGGCTACACCTTC
TRBV29-1,-,TRBJ1-1,few,CSVVKNEMNTEAFF,TGCAGCGTTGTCAAGAATGAGATGAACACTGAAGCTTTCTTT
TRBV6-5,TRBD2,TRBJ2-7,-,CASSWTGLAEYEQYF,TGTGCCAGCAGTTGGACGGGACTAGCGGAATACGAGCAGTACTTC
TRBV6-5,-,TRBJ2-3,-,CASSYSSNHGDTQYF,TGTGCCAGCAGTTACTCATCGAATCATGGGGATACGCAGTATTTT
TRBV27,TRBD2,TRBJ2-7,-,CASSLSLAGTYEQYF,TGTGCCAGCAGTTTATCGCTAGCGGGAACCTACGAGCAGTACTTC
TRBV7-2,-,TRBJ2-2,-,CASSLATSAGELFF,TGTGCCAGCAGCTTAGCGACGTCTGCCGGGGAGCTGTTTTTT
TRBV7-2,-,TRBJ2-3,once,CASSLTLSRDTQYF,TGTGCCAGCAGCTTGACCCTTTCCCGTGATACGCAGTATTTT
TRBV5-6,-,TRBJ2-7,-,CASSLRAYEQYF,TGTGCCAGCAGCTTGAGGGCCTACGAGCAGTACTTC
TRBV11-2,-,TRBJ2-1,once,CASSLGGGNEQFF,TGTGCCAGCAGCTTAGGGGGCGGGAATGAGCAGTTCTTC
TRBV28,-,TRBJ1-2,-,CASSSSEYGYTF,TGTGCCAGCAGTTCGAGTGAATATGGCTACACCTTC
TRBV5-1,-,TRBJ2-1,-,CASSLSVGGNEQFF,TGCGCCAGCAGCCTAAGCGTGGGGGGTAATGAGCAGTTCTTC
TRBV2,-,TRBJ2-3,once,CASSEGHLKPDTQYF,TGTGCCAGCAGTGAAGGGCACCTAAAACCGGATACGCAGTATTTT
TRBV6-4,-,TRBJ1-1,few,CASSDSDSNTEAFF,TGTGCCAGCAGTGACTCAGACTCAAACACTGAAGCTTTCTTT
TRBV11-2,TRBD2,TRBJ2-7,-,CASRTRGGQSYEQYF,TGTGCCAGCAGGACTCGGGGGGGGCAATCCTACGAGCAGTACTTC
TRBV2,TRBD1,TRBJ2-7,few,CASSSDRSSYEQYF,TGTGCCAGCAGTTCGGACAGGAGCTCCTACGAGCAGTACTTC
TRBV19,-,TRBJ2-2,-,CASSRVGAPQTNTGELFF,TGTGCCAGTAGTCGCGTTGGGGCACCTCAGACGAACACCGGGGAGCTGTTTTTT